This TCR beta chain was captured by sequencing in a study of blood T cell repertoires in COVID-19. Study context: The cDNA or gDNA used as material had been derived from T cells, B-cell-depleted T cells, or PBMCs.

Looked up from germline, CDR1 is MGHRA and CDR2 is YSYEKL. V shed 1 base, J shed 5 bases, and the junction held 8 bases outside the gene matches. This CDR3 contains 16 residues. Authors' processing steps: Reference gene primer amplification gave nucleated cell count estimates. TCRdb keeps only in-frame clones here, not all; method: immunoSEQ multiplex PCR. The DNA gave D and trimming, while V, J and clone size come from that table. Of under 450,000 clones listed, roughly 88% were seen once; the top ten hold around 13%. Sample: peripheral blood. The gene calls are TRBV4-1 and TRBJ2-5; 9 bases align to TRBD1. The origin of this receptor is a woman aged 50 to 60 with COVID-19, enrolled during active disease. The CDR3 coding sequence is TGCGCCAGCAGCCAAGGACCCAACAGGGGGCGGGAGACCCAGTACTTC. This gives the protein CASSQGPNRGRETQYF.